What follows is one TCR beta chain and its context. Its antigen is currently not known. No much larger clone exists at a distance of one base, and base qualities are not known. This sample was taken from a study of cytomegalovirus exposure and HLA in healthy donors (dated by TCRdb to 2017 to 2019). About the investigation overall: The roughly 670 repertoires of the first cohort and the 120 or so validation repertoires were produced on the same platform, according to a later analysis. The study aimed to test whether signatures of past pathogen exposure could be identified by cataloging public T cell receptors. In addition to the first cohort of around 670 subjects, a separate validation cohort of under 150 different subjects was used. The study combined high-throughput TCR immunosequencing, statistical association of individual TCRs with disease status, and machine learning to predict cytomegalovirus infection status. Beyond this particular receptor, the publication reports: A later analysis had no HLA typing for the validation cohort, so co-occurrence there was scored across all 110 or so repertoires. It was suggested by the authors that the approach could potentially be generalized to other disease states and immunological phenotypes. Cytomegalovirus status was reported to be diagnosed by the classifier with high specificity and sensitivity in both the original and validation cohorts. A later analysis found that TCRs clustered in the first cohort also tended to co-occur in the 130 or so validation repertoires, with more than 90% of cluster scores above 0. Most TCR sequences were observed very rarely across donors, whereas some public TCRs were present in many individuals. A few of the identified cytomegalovirus-associated TCR beta chains were confirmed in vitro to be specific for cytomegalovirus antigens. The study listed approximately 150 TCR beta chains as associated with cytomegalovirus.

The V end loses 2 bases and the J end loses 5 bases, and a stretch of 6 bases separates them. Taken from the germline V gene, the CDR1 and CDR2 loops are MNHEY and SVGAGI. Taken from cysteine to phenylalanine, the CDR3 has 13 residues. Only CDR3 DNA remains: 39 bases, in frame from the first base. The library was generated by the immunoSEQ multiplex PCR assay. The study's own analysis went as follows. A statistical classification framework was built for diagnosing cytomegalovirus status from the catalog of TCR beta chain sequences. TCRdb stores this immuneACCESS table with in-frame sequences only. Part of the clones is absent; in the studies checked, under half of the shortfall reflects unresolved V genes, and no reason is known for the rest. V, J and clone size are those of that table, while D and trimming were read from the DNA. Recorded for this sample are over 150,000 clones; roughly 86% of them occurred a single time. Clones ranked in the top ten supply 2.1% of the sample.

The donors were included in the validation cohort of over a hundred subjects, a group kept apart from the roughly 730-subject first cohort. This sequence uses TRBV6-5 and TRBJ1-4; no D gene call is confident. This receptor was obtained from a human donor in good health. The sequencing input was PBMCs. The nucleotides are TGTGCCAGCAGTTACAGCTTGAATGAAAAACTGTTTTTT. Its protein is CASSYSLNEKLFF.